The clone carrying this T cell receptor beta chain was seen only a few times. Sequenced by immunoSEQ multiplex PCR; TCRdb stores in-frame clones only, minus some. The data hold under 200,000 clones, with 95% to 96% observed a single time. The entry originates in a study of control samples from healthy donors and cancer patients. Germline CDR1 reads SEHNR; CDR2 reads FQNEAQ (reference sequence). V was shortened by 5 bases and J by 0 bases, with 2 bases between the two germline ends. The CDR3 has 11 residues. The receptor was isolated from a woman aged 25 to 45 in good health. The sample consisted of blood. The rearrangement links TRBV7-9 to TRBJ2-7, with no clear D. The CDR3 nucleotides read TGTGCCAGCAGCCCCTCCTACGAGCAGTACTTC. It encodes CASSPSYEQYF.